This T cell receptor beta chain was observed in a study of blood T cell repertoires in COVID-19. Study-level information: Acute and convalescent COVID-19 specimens originated in the United States, Italy and Spain. T cells, B-cell-depleted T cells, or PBMCs provided the cDNA or gDNA that served as material.

Germline CDR1 and CDR2: SQVTM and ANQGSEA. The CDR3 has 13 residues. The germline V and J ends were trimmed by 3 bases and 4 bases, with 12 bases remaining between them. How the authors handled the data: Quantification of nucleated cells was approximated via reference gene primer amplification. The method was immunoSEQ multiplex PCR; TCRdb's version includes in-frame clones alone and lacks a portion of them. V and J calls and clone size follow that table, whereas D and trimming were derived from the DNA. The table shows around 98,000 clones, with about 81% occurring only once. Source material: peripheral blood. The sequence derives from a woman aged 55-70 years with acute or convalescent COVID-19. The V gene is TRBV29-1, the J gene TRBJ1-2; no definite D call. CDR3 sequence (DNA): TGCAGCGTTGAGGTCGGTTATTCCTATGGCTACACCTTC. Residues: CSVEVGYSYGYTF. Supplemented by reference TRBV29-1 and TRBJ1-2, the full variable domain reads SAVISQKPSRDICQRGTSLTIQCQVDSQVTMMFWYRQQPGQSLTLIATANQGSEATYESGFVIDKFPISRPNLTFSTLTVSNMSPEDSSIYLCSVEVGYSYGYTFGSGTRLTVV.